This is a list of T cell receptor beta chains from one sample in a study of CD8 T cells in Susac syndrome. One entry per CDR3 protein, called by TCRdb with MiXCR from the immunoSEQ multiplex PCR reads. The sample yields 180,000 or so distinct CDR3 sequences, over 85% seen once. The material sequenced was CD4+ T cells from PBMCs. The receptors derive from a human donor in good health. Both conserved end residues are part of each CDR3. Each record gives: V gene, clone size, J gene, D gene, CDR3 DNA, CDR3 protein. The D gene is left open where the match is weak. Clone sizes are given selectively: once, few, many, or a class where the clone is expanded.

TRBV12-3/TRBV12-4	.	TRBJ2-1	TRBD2	TGTGCCAGCAGTCGGACTAGCATTGAGCAGTTCTTC	CASSRTSIEQFF
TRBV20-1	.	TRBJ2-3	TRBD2	TGCAGTGCGCCCGGGACTAGTCACTCAGATACGCAGTATTTT	CSAPGTSHSDTQYF
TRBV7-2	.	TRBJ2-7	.	TGTGCCAGCGGACAGACGGGGTCCTACGAGCAGTACTTC	CASGQTGSYEQYF
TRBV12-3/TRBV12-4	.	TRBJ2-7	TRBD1	TGTGCCAGCAGCCCGATAGACCTGGACAGGGCCTACGAGCAGTACTTC	CASSPIDLDRAYEQYF
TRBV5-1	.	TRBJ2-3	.	TGTGCCAGCAGCTTGGACACCGATACGCAGTATTTT	CASSLDTDTQYF
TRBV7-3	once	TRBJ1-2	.	TGTGCCAGCAGCCCCTACCCGGGGGTCTATGGCTACACCTTC	CASSPYPGVYGYTF
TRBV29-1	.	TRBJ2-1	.	TGCAGCGTTGGTAGGGGGGTTTACAATGAGCAGTTCTTC	CSVGRGVYNEQFF
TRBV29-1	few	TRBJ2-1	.	TGCAGCGGCAGGGACAATGAGCAGTTCTTC	CSGRDNEQFF
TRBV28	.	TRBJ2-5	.	TGTGCCAGCAGTTTCCAGGGCCGAGGGGAGACCCAGTACTTC	CASSFQGRGETQYF
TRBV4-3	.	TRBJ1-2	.	TGCGCCAGCAGCCAAGACTACCCGGGGGCGGTCGGCTACACCTTC	CASSQDYPGAVGYTF
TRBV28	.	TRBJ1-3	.	TGTGCCAGCAGTGACTGGGGCTCTGGAAACACCATATATTTT	CASSDWGSGNTIYF
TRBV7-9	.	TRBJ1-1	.	TGTGCCAGCAGCTTACTGGGGAGGGACACTGAAGCTTTCTTT	CASSLLGRDTEAFF
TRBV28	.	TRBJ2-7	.	TGTGCCAGCAATCCAATGAGCTCCTACGAGCAGTACTTC	CASNPMSSYEQYF
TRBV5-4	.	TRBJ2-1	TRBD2	TGTGCCAGCAGCAGCGGGGGGGACTACAATGAGCAGTTCTTC	CASSSGGDYNEQFF
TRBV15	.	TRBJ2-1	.	TGTGTCACCAGCAGAGAAGACCTCTCCTACAATGAGCAGTTCTTC	CVTSREDLSYNEQFF
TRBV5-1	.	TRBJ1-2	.	TGCGCCAGCAGACTTAACAGGGAAGGGTATGGCTACACCTTC	CASRLNREGYGYTF
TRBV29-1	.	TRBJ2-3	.	TGCAGCGTGGAGGAACGACCAGATACGCAGTATTTT	CSVEERPDTQYF
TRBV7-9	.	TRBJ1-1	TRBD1	TGTGCCAGCAGCTTATCAGGGGGCTTGAACACTGAAGCTTTCTTT	CASSLSGGLNTEAFF
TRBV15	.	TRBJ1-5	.	TGTGCCACCAGCAGAGGAGGGGCAGGGACTCAGCCCCAGCATTTT	CATSRGGAGTQPQHF
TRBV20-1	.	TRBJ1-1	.	TGCAGTGCGAGCAGGCAAGCAGAAGCTTTCTTT	CSASRQAEAFF
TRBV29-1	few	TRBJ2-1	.	TGCAGCGTGAGGGAGCCCAATGAGCAGTTCTTC	CSVREPNEQFF
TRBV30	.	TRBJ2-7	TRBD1	TGTGCCTGGAGCCGGGACAGGGGGATCCACGAGCAGTACTTC	CAWSRDRGIHEQYF
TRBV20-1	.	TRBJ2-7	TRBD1	TGCAGTGCTAGAGATAAGGACAGGGGGCGTGAGCAGTACTTC	CSARDKDRGREQYF
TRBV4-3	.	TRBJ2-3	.	TGCGCCAGCAGCCAAGATGCTAGGGCAGATACGCAGTATTTT	CASSQDARADTQYF
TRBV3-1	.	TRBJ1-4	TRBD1	TGTGCCAGCAGGGGACAGCCTAATGAAAAACTGTTTTTT	CASRGQPNEKLFF
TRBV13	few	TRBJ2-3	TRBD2	TGTGCCAGCAGCTTGGGACTAGCGGGCGATACGCAGTATTTT	CASSLGLAGDTQYF
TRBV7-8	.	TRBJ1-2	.	TGTGCCAGCAGCTTACTCAGGAACGGAGATAACTATGGCTACACCTTC	CASSLLRNGDNYGYTF
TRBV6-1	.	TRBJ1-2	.	TGTGCCAGCAGTAAACCTTATGGCTACACCTTC	CASSKPYGYTF
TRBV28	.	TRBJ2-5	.	TGTGCCAGCAGTTTGAGCTGGGAGACCCAGTACTTC	CASSLSWETQYF
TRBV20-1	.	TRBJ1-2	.	TGCAGTGCTTTCGGTGATGGCTACACCTTC	CSAFGDGYTF
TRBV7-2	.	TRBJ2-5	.	TGTGCCAGCAGCCTATCACTCAGGGGCACCCAGTACTTC	CASSLSLRGTQYF
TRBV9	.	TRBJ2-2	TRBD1	TGTGCCAGCTCCATAAGGGGGACAGTGACCGGGGAGCTGTTTTTT	CASSIRGTVTGELFF
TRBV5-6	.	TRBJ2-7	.	TGTGCCAGCAGCTTGGCGCAGGGAGGAAGCGAGCAGTACTTC	CASSLAQGGSEQYF
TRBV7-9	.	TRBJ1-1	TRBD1	TGTGCCAGCAGCTGGACAGGGAAGAACACTGAAGCTTTCTTT	CASSWTGKNTEAFF
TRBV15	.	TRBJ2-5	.	TGTGCCACCAGCAGAGTGGGGGGCGTGACCCAGTACTTC	CATSRVGGVTQYF
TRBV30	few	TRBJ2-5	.	TGTGCCTGGAGCCCGGGATTAGGGGAAGAGACCCAGTACTTC	CAWSPGLGEETQYF
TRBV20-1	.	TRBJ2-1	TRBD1	TGCAGTGCCATGACCGGGACAGGGGTGAGGGATGAGCAGTTCTTC	CSAMTGTGVRDEQFF
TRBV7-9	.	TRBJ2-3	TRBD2	TGTGCCAGCAGCCAGCCTAGCGGGGCCCCCCGAGATACGCAGTATTTT	CASSQPSGAPRDTQYF
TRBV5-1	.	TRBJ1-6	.	TGCGCCAGCAGCTTGAGGATCGTAAGGGGGGGATCACCCCTCCACTTT	CASSLRIVRGGSPLHF
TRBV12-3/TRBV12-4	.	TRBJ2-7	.	TGTGCCAGCAGTGGGGGGCGGGTCTACGAGCAGTACTTC	CASSGGRVYEQYF
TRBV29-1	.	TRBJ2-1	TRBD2	TGCAGCCTATCCGGGACTAGCGGGGGGCTACCGAACAATGAGCAGTTCTTC	CSLSGTSGGLPNNEQFF
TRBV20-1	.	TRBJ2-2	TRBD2	TGCAGTGCTAGGACGGGACTAGTCGGCACCGGGGAGCTGTTTTTT	CSARTGLVGTGELFF
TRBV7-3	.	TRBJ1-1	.	TGTGCCAGCAGCATCAACCGGGCGCCGAACACTGAAGCTTTCTTT	CASSINRAPNTEAFF
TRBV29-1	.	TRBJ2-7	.	TGCAGCGTTCAAGGGGGGTGGGAATACGAGCAGTACTTC	CSVQGGWEYEQYF
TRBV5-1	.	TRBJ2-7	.	TGCGCCAGCAGCTTGGCCCCGGCAGGAAACCCCTACGAGCAGTACTTC	CASSLAPAGNPYEQYF
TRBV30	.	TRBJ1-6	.	TGTGCCTGGAGTAGGAGCTCCTATAATTCACCCCTCCACTTT	CAWSRSSYNSPLHF
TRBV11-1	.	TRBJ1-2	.	TGTGCCAGCAGCTCGGACGGCCGACACTATGGCTACACCTTC	CASSSDGRHYGYTF
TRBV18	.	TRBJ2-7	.	TGTGCCAGCTCACCAGGGGGGCCCTTCCGCGAGCAGTACTTC	CASSPGGPFREQYF
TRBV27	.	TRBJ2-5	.	TGTGCCAGCAGTGGACAGGGTAGCGGGGAGACCCAGTACTTC	CASSGQGSGETQYF
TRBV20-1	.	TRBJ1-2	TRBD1	TGCAGTGCTAGTTGGACAGGCAACTATGGCTACACCTTC	CSASWTGNYGYTF
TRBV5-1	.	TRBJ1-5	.	TGCGCCAGCAGCCCAGCAGGGAGCAATCAGCCCCAGCATTTT	CASSPAGSNQPQHF
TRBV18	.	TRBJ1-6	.	TGTGCCAGCTCACCAAAGGTGACTAATTCACCCCTCCACTTT	CASSPKVTNSPLHF
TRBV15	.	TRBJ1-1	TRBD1	TGTGCCACCATAAAGGACAGGGGAAACACTGAAGCTTTCTTT	CATIKDRGNTEAFF
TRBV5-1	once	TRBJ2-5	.	TGCGCCAGCAGCTTGCGACCCTCAGAGACCCAGTACTTC	CASSLRPSETQYF
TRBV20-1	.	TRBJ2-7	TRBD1	TGCAGTCTGGGACAGGGTGTTTACGAGCAGTACTTC	CSLGQGVYEQYF
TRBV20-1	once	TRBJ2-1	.	TGCAGTGCTAGTAGGGGTCACCGCGGGGATGAGCAGTTCTTC	CSASRGHRGDEQFF
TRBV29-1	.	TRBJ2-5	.	TGCAGCGTTCTTTCATACCAAGAGACCCAGTACTTC	CSVLSYQETQYF
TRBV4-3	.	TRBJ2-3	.	TGCGCCAGCAGCCAAGGTATCTTCACAGATACGCAGTATTTT	CASSQGIFTDTQYF
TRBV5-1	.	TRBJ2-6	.	TGCGCCAGCAGCTGGCCAAGGGCCAACGTCCTGACTTTC	CASSWPRANVLTF